A single sample is the source of the 9 T cell receptor beta chains below, sequenced in a study of STAT5B mutations in CD4+ large granular lymphocyte leukemia. The data were produced by immunoSEQ multiplex PCR, yet TCRdb's version contains in-frame clones alone and is incomplete. The repertoire holds about 45,000 clones, with 80% to 90% as singletons. The source material was CD4+ T cells from blood buffy coats. The receptor source for this set is a human donor in good health.

This rearrangement joins TRBV5-1 to TRBJ1-2; perhaps TRBD1 as D (6 bases). The CDR3 has 15 residues. Germline CDR1 is SGHRS and CDR2 is YFSETQ. V lost 6 bases, J lost 6 bases, and 21 bases lay in between. CDR3 region: CASTLDRLDLNGYTF. CDR3 nucleotides: TGCGCCAGCACCCTCGACAGGCTGGACCTCAATGGCTACACCTTC.

The J gene is TRBJ2-7, the V gene TRBV30; either TRBD1 or TRBD2 may fit D (5 bases each). CDR1 is GTSNPN, CDR2 SVGIG, per germline (reference sequence). The CDR3 runs 13 residues. Between the trimmed V and J ends, which lost 1 base and 2 bases, there was a span of 9 bases. Written as DNA, the CDR3 is TGTGCCTGGAGTGGGGGGAATGCCTACGAGCAGTACTTC. The encoded protein is CAWSGGNAYEQYF.

The V and J genes are TRBV2 and TRBJ1-3, with D possibly TRBD1 on 6 matching bases. Germline CDR1 SNHLY, CDR2 FYNNEI. Trimming left V 7 bases short and J 2 bases short, with 12 bases between. The CDR3 has 14 amino acids. CDR3 DNA: TGTGCCAGCAACCAGGACAGCGCTGGAAACACCATATATTTT. This translates into CASNQDSAGNTIYF.

The CDR3 DNA reads as TGCACCAGCAGCCAAGGCCGGACAGGGCGTTCCTACGAGCAGTACTTC. Its translation is CTSSQGRTGRSYEQYF. The chain combines TRBV1 with TRBJ2-7; the table's TRBD1 call for D was not verified on the DNA. TRBV1 constitutes a pseudogene. This CDR3 has 16 amino acids.

This clone turned up a few times. At one end the junction does not follow the germline gene, possibly because of a read error. CDR3 amino acids: CALAGSPNQPQHF. The CDR3 region has the DNA TGCGCTTTAGCCGGCAGCCCCAATCAGCCCCAGCATTTT. V and J are TRBV6-1 and TRBJ1-5; D remains unclear. Per germline, CDR1 MNHNS and CDR2 SASEGT. This CDR3 spans 13 amino acids.

This rearrangement joins TRBV16 to TRBJ2-7; the match to TRBD2 covers 7 bases. V gave up 5 bases and J gave up 6 bases; unmatched junction bases: 4. Germline loops: CDR1 KGHSY, CDR2 FQNENV. CDR3 length: 12 residues. The CDR3 loop reads CASSGGGGEQYF. The DNA for the CDR3 is TGTGCCAGCAGCGGCGGCGGGGGCGAGCAGTACTTC.

To note about this clone: One end of the junction does not line up with germline, which may come from a read error. The gene calls are TRBV27 and TRBJ2-3; unclear D gene. The CDR3 has 11 residues. The germline CDR1 and CDR2 sequences are MNHEY and SMNVEV (reference sequence). This chain's CDR3 is CASSFFAPYDF. The CDR3, as DNA: TGTGCCAGCAGTTTTTTCGCTCCTTACGATTTT.

In its sample, this clone was seen once. The chain uses TRBV6-5 and TRBJ2-2; 14 positions agree with TRBD2. This CDR3 has 15 residues. Germline V gene data show CDR1 as MNHEY and CDR2 as SVGAGI. J was trimmed by 3 bases and V by 7 bases; bases with no gene match: 1. The CDR3 sequence: CASKGLAGDTGELFF. CDR3 coding DNA: TGTGCCAGCAAGGGACTAGCGGGAGACACCGGGGAGCTGTTTTTT.

The V call is TRBV7-9, the J call TRBJ2-1, with 14 bases fitting TRBD2. With V trimmed by 6 bases and J by 9 bases, 10 bases remained unmatched. Germline CDR1 SEHNR, CDR2 FQNEAQ (reference sequence). The CDR3 covers 16 residues. In DNA, the CDR3 is TGTGCCAGCAGTGAGACTAGCGGGAGGGCCCGTGGTGAGCAGTTCTTC. Translating it yields CASSETSGRARGEQFF.